Shown below are 19 T cell receptor beta chains from a single sample sequenced in a study of blood T cell repertoires in COVID-19. Assay: immunoSEQ multiplex PCR; the TCRdb copy retains only in-frame clones and omits some. The sample includes 280,000 or so clones, 85% to 90% of them seen just once. The sample consisted of PBMCs or T cells enriched from blood (not recorded which). The receptors were gathered from a woman between 50 and 59 years old who had been exposed to COVID-19.

V gene TRBV6-5 combines with J gene TRBJ2-7, with 7 positions matching TRBD1. V dropped 8 bases and J dropped 5; count of bases not matched to a gene: 9. The CDR3 totals 13 residues. Germline loops: CDR1 MNHEY, CDR2 SVGAGI. CDR3 amino acids: CASHLDRVNEQYF. In nucleotides, the CDR3 is TGTGCCAGCCATCTTGACAGGGTAAACGAGCAGTACTTC.

The chain employs TRBV28 and TRBJ2-1; the match to TRBD1 covers 7 bases. CDR1 is MDHEN and CDR2 is SYDVKM in the germline V gene. Unmatched junction bases numbered 2, after V lost 2 bases and J lost 7 bases. The CDR3 is 13 amino acids. This chain's CDR3 is CASSLQQGNEQFF. In nucleotides, the CDR3 is TGTGCCAGCAGTTTACAACAGGGGAATGAGCAGTTCTTC.

The V and J genes are TRBV28 and TRBJ2-7, with a weak D call TRBD1 (6 bases). V was clipped by 6 bases and J by 1 base, with 13 bases between them. The length of the CDR3 is 14 residues. The germline gives CDR1 MDHEN, CDR2 SYDVKM. CDR3 in DNA: TGTGCCAGCAGCGCGACAGGCCCTTCCTACGAGCAGTACTTC. It encodes CASSATGPSYEQYF.

The V gene is TRBV6-4, the J gene TRBJ2-1; D unresolved. Trimming left V 3 bases short and J 4 bases short, with 16 bases between. Germline lookup yields CDR1 MRHNA and CDR2 SNTAGT. The CDR3 is 16 residues long. CDR3 amino acids: CASSEESRTQYNEQFF. Written as DNA, the CDR3 is TGTGCCAGCAGTGAAGAGTCCCGAACCCAATACAATGAGCAGTTCTTC.

The chain is built from TRBV24-1 and TRBJ1-1; D call uncertain. Germline V gene data show CDR1 as KGHDR and CDR2 as SFDVKD. The CDR3 is 14 residues long. Trimming pared 4 bases from V and 4 bases from J, leaving 12 bases between. The CDR3, as DNA: TGTGCCACCAGTGACATCGGGGTTCCCACTGAAGCTTTCTTT. Translation gives CATSDIGVPTEAFF.

This chain links TRBV4-2 with TRBJ1-2, with a tentative D call TRBD1 (6 bases). CDR3 length equals 14 residues. Trimming took 3 bases from V and 2 from J, leaving 10 bases between them. Germline V lookup: CDR1 LGHNA, CDR2 YNFKEQ. The chain's CDR3 is CASSQGARNYGYTF. The CDR3, as DNA: TGTGCCAGCAGCCAGGGGGCGCGAAACTATGGCTACACCTTC.

V usage is TRBV15 and J usage is TRBJ2-7; a possible D gene is TRBD1 (6 bases). The CDR3 has 19 residues. Deletions cut 3 bases from V and 2 bases from J, with 26 bases between. Germline V gives CDR1 LNHNV, CDR2 YYDKDF (reference sequence). The CDR3: CATSSVLQGPKLSPYEQYF. DNA of the CDR3: TGTGCCACCAGCAGCGTCCTACAGGGCCCAAAACTTAGTCCCTACGAGCAGTACTTC.

The V and J genes are TRBV2 and TRBJ2-7; TRBD1 is a possible D gene (8 bases). The CDR3 has 11 amino acids. Germline V lookup: CDR1 SNHLY, CDR2 FYNNEI. The V gene lost 9 bases and the J gene lost 6 bases, with 12 bases spanning the gap. The CDR3 reads CARDREGEQYF. The CDR3 bases are TGTGCCAGGGACAGGGAGGGCGAGCAGTACTTC.

The chain employs TRBV6-4 and TRBJ1-5, with unresolved D. With 0 bases removed from V and 0 bases from J, the gap between germline ends came to 9 bases. The CDR3 totals 16 residues. Germline CDR1 reads MRHNA; CDR2 reads SNTAGT. The CDR3 here is CASSDSTRNSNQPQHF. CDR3 DNA: TGTGCCAGCAGTGACTCGACACGGAATAGCAATCAGCCCCAGCATTTT.

The chain carries TRBV7-2 and TRBJ2-7, with a possible D match to TRBD1 (5 bases). The germline V gene encodes CDR1 SGHTA and CDR2 FQGNSA. CDR3 length: 14 residues. V dropped 5 bases and J dropped 4 bases, with 15 bases sitting between them. This CDR3 reads CASSRDQGLYEQYF. The CDR3 nucleotides are TGTGCCAGCAGCCGCGATCAGGGTTTATACGAGCAGTACTTC.

In DNA form, the CDR3 reads TGTGCCAGCAGCTTAAGCGGGGGGCGAGACAATGAGCAGTTCTTC. Protein sequence: CASSLSGGRDNEQFF. This chain uses TRBV7-2 with TRBJ2-1; 9 bases agree with TRBD2. The CDR3 loop spans 15 amino acids. Trimming cost V 2 bases and J 5 bases; bases outside gene matches: 4. Germline values: CDR1 SGHTA, CDR2 FQGNSA.

The chain links TRBV15 to TRBJ1-1, with 7 positions matching TRBD1. The junction had 9 bases not matched to a gene; V was cut back by 6 bases and J by 5 bases. This CDR3 has 14 amino acids. The germline CDR1 and CDR2 sequences are LNHNV and YYDKDF (reference sequence). The CDR3 DNA reads TGTGCCACCAGTGCACACAGGGGATCGACTGAAGCTTTCTTT. Translating it yields CATSAHRGSTEAFF. The variable domain in full, completed from reference TRBV15 and TRBJ1-1, reads DAMVIQNPRYQVTQFGKPVTLSCSQTLNHNVMYWYQQKSSQAPKLLFHYYDKDFNNEADTPDNFQSRRPNTSFCFLDIRSPGLGDTAMYLCATSAHRGSTEAFFGQGTRLTVV.

The V gene is TRBV4-1, the J gene TRBJ1-1; possible D gene TRBD1, 6 bases. CDR3 length equals 17 residues. In germline, CDR1 is MGHRA, CDR2 YSYEKL. The V gene lost 4 bases and the J gene lost 7 bases, with 25 bases spanning the gap. The CDR3 protein is CASSPRVGDRPTNEAFF. The CDR3 DNA is TGCGCCAGCAGCCCGAGGGTGGGTGACAGGCCGACGAATGAAGCTTTCTTT.

The chain recombines TRBV12-3 or TRBV12-4 with TRBJ2-5, with D tentatively TRBD1 (6 bases). The CDR3 runs to 13 residues. V dropped 11 bases and J dropped 2 bases, with 15 bases sitting between them. The CDR3 sequence: CASRGPGQETQYF. The DNA for the CDR3 is TGTGCCTCCAGGGGCCCAGGGCAAGAGACCCAGTACTTC.

The V and J genes are TRBV6-1 and TRBJ1-1, with D hard to call. The CDR3 runs 14 residues. Trimming left V 3 bases short and J 1 base short, with 9 bases between. Germline CDR1 reads MNHNS; CDR2 reads SASEGT. The CDR3 is CASSELRTNTEAFF. The DNA for the CDR3 is TGTGCCAGCAGTGAGCTGAGAACGAACACTGAAGCTTTCTTT.

The J gene is TRBJ1-3, the V gene TRBV3-1 (or the pseudogene TRBV3-2); D unresolved. CDR1 is LGHDT and CDR2 is YNNKEL in the germline V gene (reference sequence). Trimming took 6 bases from V and 2 from J, leaving 5 bases between them. The CDR3 is 12 amino acids. The CDR3 nucleotides read TGTGCCAGCAGTCAGACTGGAAACACCATATATTTT. Translated, it gives CASSQTGNTIYF.

V gene TRBV30 combines with J gene TRBJ1-5; D perhaps matches TRBD1 (5 bases). V lost 1 base, J lost 0 bases, and 13 bases lay in between. The CDR3 has 16 amino acids. Germline lookup yields CDR1 GTSNPN and CDR2 SVGIG (reference sequence). The CDR3 DNA follows: TGTGCCTGGAGTGGTCGCGGGGGGGTTAGCAATCAGCCCCAGCATTTT. This encodes CAWSGRGGVSNQPQHF.

This chain's CDR3 is CASSFSRTDTQYF. CDR3 DNA sequence: TGTGCCAGCAGTTTCTCCCGCACAGATACGCAGTATTTT. The chain combines TRBV27 with TRBJ2-3, with D hard to call. Germline V CDR1 and CDR2: MNHEY, SMNVEV (reference sequence). With 3 bases removed from V and 1 base from J, the gap between germline ends came to 5 bases. This CDR3 comprises 13 residues.

The rearrangement joins TRBV3-1 (or the pseudogene TRBV3-2) to TRBJ2-5; 9 bases line up with TRBD2. Germline V gene sequence: CDR1 LGHDT, CDR2 YNNKEL (reference sequence). The CDR3 has 17 residues. After removal of 5 bases from V and 6 bases from J, the junction contained 16 bases not matched to a gene. CDR3 nucleotide sequence: TGTGCCAGCAGCAGAAGCGGGGGGACCTCCTCGGGACAGACCCAGTACTTC. It specifies CASSRSGGTSSGQTQYF.